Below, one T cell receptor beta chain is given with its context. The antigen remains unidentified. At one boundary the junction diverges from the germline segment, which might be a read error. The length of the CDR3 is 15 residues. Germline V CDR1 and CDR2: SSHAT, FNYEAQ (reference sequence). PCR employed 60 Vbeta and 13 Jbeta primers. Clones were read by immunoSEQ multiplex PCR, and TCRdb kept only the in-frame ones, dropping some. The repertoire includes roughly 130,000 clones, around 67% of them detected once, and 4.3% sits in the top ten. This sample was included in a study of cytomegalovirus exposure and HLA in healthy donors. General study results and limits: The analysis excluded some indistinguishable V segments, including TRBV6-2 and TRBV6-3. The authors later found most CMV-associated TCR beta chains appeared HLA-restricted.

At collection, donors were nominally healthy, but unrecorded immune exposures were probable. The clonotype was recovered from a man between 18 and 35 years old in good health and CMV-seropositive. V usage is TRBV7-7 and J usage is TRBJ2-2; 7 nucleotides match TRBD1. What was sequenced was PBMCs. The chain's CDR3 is CASSPWTGNTGELFF. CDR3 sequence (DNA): TGTGCTAGCAGCCCCTGGACAGGGAACACCGGGGAGCTGTTTTTT.